The subject of this entry is one TCR beta chain. The sample comes from a study of blood T cell repertoires in COVID-19. Clones were read by immunoSEQ multiplex PCR, and TCRdb kept only the in-frame ones, dropping some. Here the sample spans around 400,000 clones, around 87% being singletons. The CDR3 spans 15 residues. Germline V gene sequence: CDR1 SGHTA, CDR2 FQGTGA. Trimming cost V 5 bases and J 4 bases; bases outside gene matches: 8. The sequence was collected from a woman in her sixties or seventies with COVID-19, enrolled during active disease. Sequencing was performed on peripheral blood. The V and J genes are TRBV7-3 and TRBJ1-2, with 9 bases fitting TRBD1. The CDR3 loop reads CASSPRDREAYGYTF. In DNA, the CDR3 is TGTGCCAGCAGCCCCCGGGACAGGGAGGCCTATGGCTACACCTTC.